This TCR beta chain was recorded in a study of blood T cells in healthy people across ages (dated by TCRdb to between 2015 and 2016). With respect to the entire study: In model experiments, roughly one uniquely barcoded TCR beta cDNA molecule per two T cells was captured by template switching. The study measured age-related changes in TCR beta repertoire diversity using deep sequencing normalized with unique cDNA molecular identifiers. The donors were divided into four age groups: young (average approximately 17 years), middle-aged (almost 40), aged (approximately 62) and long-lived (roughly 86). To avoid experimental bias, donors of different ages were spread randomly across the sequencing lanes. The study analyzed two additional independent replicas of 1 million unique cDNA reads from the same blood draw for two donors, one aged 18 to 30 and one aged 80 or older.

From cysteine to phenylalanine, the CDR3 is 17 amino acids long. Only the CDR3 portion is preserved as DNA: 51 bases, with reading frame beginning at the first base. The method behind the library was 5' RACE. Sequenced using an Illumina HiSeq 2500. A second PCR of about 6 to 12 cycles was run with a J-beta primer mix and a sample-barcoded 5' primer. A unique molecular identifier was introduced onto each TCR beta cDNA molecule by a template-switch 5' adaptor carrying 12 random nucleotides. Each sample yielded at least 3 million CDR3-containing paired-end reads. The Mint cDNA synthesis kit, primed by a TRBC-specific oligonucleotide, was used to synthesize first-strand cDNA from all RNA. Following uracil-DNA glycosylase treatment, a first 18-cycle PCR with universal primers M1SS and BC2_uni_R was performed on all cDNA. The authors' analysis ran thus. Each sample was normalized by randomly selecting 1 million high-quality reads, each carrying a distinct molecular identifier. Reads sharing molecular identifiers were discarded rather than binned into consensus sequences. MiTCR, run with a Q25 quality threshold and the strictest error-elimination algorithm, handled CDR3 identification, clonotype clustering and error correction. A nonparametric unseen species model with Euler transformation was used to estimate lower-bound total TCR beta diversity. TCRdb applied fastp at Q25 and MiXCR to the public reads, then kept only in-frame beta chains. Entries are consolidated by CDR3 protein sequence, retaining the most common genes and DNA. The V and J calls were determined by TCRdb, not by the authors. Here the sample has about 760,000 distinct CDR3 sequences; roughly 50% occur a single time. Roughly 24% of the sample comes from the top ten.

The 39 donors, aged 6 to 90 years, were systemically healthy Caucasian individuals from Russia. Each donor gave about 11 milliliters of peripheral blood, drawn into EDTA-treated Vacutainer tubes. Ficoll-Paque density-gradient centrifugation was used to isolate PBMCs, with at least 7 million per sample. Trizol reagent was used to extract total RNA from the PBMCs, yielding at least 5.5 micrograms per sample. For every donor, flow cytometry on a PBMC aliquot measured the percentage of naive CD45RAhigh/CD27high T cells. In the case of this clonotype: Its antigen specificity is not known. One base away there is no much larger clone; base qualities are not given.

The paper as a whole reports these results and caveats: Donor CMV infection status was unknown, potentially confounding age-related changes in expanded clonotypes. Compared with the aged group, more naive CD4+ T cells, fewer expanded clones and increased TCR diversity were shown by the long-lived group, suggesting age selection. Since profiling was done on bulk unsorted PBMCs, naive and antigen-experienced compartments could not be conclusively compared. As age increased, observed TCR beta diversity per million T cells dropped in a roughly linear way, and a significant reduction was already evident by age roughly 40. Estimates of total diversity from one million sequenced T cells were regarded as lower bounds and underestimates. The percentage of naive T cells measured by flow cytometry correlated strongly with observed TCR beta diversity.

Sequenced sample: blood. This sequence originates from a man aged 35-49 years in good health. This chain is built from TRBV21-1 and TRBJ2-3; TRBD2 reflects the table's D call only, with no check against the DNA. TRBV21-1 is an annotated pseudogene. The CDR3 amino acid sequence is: CASSKDQTSLITDTQYF. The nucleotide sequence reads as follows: TGTGCCAGCAGCAAAGACCAGACTAGTCTCATCACAGATACGCAGTATTTT.